The TCR beta chain described here comes from a study of CXCR3-negative and CXCR3-positive naive CD8 T cells. Regarding the study as a whole: Naive CXCR3-positive and CXCR3-negative cells shared similar TRBV-TRBJ usage, unlike memory cells. Fresh PBMCs went into most assays, and CXCR3 expression partly declined after cryopreservation. Much lower diversity was found in memory CD8+ cells, while both naive subsets had comparably high diversity.

It was by 5' RACE with UMI labels that the TRB cDNA libraries were prepared. TCRdb re-analyzed the 5' RACE reads; it lists each CDR3 protein once, without DNA. The sample data list roughly 50,000 distinct CDR3 sequences. Sorting was done in triplicate for each CD8+ T cell subset (300,000 cells each). Points on this clonotype: No antigen is known for it.

Germline loops: CDR1 PRHDT, CDR2 FYEKMQ (reference sequence). This CDR3 is 16 amino acids long. This receptor was obtained from a human donor in good health. Some clones in this sample may be carry-over from other donors' samples. The rearrangement uses TRBV13 and TRBJ1-2; TCRdb's D call, TRBD1, is unchecked because there is no DNA. Sequencing used memory CD8+ T cells from blood. The CDR3 is CASSSPGTDWSYGYTF.